This T cell receptor beta chain stems from a study of T-cell reconstitution after alpha-beta-depleted transplantation in children. A few counts support this clonotype. After removal of 0 bases from V and 6 bases from J, the junction contained 7 bases not matched to a gene. From germline, CDR1 is SGHAT and CDR2 FQNNGV. The CDR3 has 17 amino acids. Unique molecular identifiers were incorporated during preparation of the TCRbeta library. TCRdb independently ran MiXCR on the PCR reads; one entry per CDR3 protein. The table lists around 370,000 distinct CDR3 sequences, approximately 10% of them singletons.

The TCR originated in a human donor who donated a stem cell graft to a child with acute lymphoblastic leukemia. J is TRBJ2-1 and V is TRBV11-2; 11 bases match TRBD2. The sequenced sample was PBMCs from the stem cell graft donor, obtained from the stem cell graft. The CDR3 nucleotides are TGTGCCAGCAGCTTAGACCTAGCGGGAGGTACGGGCAATGAGCAGTTCTTC. Translation: CASSLDLAGGTGNEQFF.